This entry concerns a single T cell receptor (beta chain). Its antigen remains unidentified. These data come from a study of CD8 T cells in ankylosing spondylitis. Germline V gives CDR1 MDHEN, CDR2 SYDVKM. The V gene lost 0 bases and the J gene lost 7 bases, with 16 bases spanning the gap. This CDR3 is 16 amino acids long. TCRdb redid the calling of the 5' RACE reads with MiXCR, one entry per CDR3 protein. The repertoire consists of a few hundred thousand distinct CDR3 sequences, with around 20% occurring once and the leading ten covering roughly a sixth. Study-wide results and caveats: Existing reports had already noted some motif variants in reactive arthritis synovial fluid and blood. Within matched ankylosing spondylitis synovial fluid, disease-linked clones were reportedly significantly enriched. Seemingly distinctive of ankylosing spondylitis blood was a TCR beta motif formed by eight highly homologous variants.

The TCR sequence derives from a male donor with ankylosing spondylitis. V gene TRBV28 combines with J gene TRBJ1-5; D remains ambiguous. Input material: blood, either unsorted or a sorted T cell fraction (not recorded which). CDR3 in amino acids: CASSLWRPRAGQPQHF. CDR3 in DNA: TGTGCCAGCAGTTTATGGAGACCTAGGGCCGGGCAGCCCCAGCATTTT.